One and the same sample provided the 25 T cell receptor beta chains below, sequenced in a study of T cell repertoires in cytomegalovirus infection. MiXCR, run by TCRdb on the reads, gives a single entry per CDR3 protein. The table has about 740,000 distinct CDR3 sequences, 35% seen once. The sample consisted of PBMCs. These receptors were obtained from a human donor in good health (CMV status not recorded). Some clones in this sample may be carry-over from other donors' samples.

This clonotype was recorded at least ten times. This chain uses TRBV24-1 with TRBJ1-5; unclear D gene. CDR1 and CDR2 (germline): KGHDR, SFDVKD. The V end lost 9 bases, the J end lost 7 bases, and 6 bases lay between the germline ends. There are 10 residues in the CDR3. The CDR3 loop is CATVYQPQHF. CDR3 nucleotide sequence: TGTGCCACCGTGTACCAGCCCCAGCATTTT.

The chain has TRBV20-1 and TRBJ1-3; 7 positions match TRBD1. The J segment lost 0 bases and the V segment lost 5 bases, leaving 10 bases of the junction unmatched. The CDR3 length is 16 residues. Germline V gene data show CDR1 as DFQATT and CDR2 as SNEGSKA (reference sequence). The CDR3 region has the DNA TGCAGTGCTGCTGAGAATCCAGGGGGCTCTGGAAACACCATATATTTT. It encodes CSAAENPGGSGNTIYF.

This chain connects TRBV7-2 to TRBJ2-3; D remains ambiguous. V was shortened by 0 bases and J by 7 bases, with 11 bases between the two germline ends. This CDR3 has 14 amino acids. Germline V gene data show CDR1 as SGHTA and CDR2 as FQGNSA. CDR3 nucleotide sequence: TGTGCCAGCAGCTTAGCCGATGTCCCACATACGCAGTATTTT. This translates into CASSLADVPHTQYF.

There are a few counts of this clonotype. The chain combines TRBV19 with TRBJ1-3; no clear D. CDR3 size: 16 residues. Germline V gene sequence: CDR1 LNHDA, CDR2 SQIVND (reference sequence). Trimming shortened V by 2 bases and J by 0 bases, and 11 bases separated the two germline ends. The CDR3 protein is CASSINRRSSGNTIYF. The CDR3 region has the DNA TGTGCCAGTAGTATAAACAGACGATCCTCTGGAAACACCATATATTTT.

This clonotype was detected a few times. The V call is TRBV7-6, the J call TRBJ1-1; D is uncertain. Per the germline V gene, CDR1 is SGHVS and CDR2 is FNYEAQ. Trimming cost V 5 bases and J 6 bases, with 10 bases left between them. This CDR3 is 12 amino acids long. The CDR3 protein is CASSAGGPEAFF. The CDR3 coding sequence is TGTGCCAGCAGCGCCGGTGGACCTGAAGCTTTCTTT.

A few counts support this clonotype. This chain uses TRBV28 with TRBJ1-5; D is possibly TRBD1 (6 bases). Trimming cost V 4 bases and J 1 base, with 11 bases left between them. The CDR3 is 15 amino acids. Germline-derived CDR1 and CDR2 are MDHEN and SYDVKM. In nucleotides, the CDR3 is TGTGCCAGCAGTTGGGGGGCGCGGAGCAATCAGCCCCAGCATTTT. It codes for CASSWGARSNQPQHF.

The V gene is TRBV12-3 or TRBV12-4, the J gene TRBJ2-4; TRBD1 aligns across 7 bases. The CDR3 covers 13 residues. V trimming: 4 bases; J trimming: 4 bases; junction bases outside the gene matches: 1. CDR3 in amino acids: CASSSRGKNIQYF. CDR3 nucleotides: TGTGCCAGCAGTTCCAGGGGGAAAAACATTCAGTACTTC.

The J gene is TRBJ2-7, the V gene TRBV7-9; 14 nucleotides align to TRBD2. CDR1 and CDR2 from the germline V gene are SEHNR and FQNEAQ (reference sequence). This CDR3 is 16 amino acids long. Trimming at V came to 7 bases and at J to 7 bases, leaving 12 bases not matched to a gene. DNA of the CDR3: TGTGCCAGCACTTCGACTAGCGGGGGGGCTTTGAGGGAGCAGTACTTC. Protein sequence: CASTSTSGGALREQYF.

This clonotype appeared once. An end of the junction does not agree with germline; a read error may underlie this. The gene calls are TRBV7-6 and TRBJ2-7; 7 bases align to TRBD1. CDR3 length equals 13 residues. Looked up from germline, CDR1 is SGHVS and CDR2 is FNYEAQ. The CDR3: CSSSPTGPYEQYF. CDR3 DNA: TGTTCCAGCAGCCCGACAGGGCCCTACGAGCAGTACTTC.

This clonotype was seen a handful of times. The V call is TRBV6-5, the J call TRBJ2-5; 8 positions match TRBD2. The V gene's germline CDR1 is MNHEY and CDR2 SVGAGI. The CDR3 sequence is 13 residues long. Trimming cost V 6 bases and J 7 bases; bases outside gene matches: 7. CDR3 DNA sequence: TGTGCCAGCAGCCCCGGGACTAGTGGGACCCAGTACTTC. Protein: CASSPGTSGTQYF.

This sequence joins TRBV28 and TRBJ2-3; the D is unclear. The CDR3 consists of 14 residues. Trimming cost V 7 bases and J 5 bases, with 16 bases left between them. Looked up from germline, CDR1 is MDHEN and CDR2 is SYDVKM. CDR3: CASTNVGSLDTQYF. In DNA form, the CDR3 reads TGTGCCAGCACCAACGTAGGGTCGTTAGATACGCAGTATTTT.

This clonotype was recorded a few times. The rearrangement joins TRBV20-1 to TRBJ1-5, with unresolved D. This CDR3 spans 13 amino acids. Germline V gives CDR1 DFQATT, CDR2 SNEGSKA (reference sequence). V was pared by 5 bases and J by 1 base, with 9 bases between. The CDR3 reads CSAGRLSNQPQHF. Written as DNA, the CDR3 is TGCAGTGCTGGACGGTTGAGCAATCAGCCCCAGCATTTT.

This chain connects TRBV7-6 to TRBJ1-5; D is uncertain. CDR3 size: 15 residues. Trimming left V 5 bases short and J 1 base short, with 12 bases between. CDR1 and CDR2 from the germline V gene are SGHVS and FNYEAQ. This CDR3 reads CASSPRPGSNQPQHF. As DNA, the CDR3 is TGTGCCAGCAGCCCAAGGCCAGGAAGCAATCAGCCCCAGCATTTT.

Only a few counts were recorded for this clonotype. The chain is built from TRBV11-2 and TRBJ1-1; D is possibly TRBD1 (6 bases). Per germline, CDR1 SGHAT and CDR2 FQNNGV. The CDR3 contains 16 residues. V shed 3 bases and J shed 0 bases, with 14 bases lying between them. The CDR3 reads CASSFRGGGMNTEAFF. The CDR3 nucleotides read TGTGCCAGCAGCTTTCGGGGGGGCGGCATGAACACTGAAGCTTTCTTT.

CDR3 loop: CSARLTGDYGYTF. The CDR3 bases are TGCAGTGCTAGATTGACAGGGGACTATGGCTACACCTTC. V and J are TRBV20-1 and TRBJ1-2, with 8 bases aligning to TRBD1. Germline V gene lookup returns CDR1 DFQATT and CDR2 SNEGSKA (reference sequence). V gave up 2 bases and J gave up 3 bases; unmatched junction bases: 2. CDR3 length: 13 amino acids.

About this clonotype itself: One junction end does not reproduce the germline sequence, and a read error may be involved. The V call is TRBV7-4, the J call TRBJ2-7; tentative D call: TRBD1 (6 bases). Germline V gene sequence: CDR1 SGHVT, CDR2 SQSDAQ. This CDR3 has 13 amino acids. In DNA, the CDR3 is TGTTCCAGCAGCCCTCGGACAGCATACGAGCAGTACTTC. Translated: CSSSPRTAYEQYF.

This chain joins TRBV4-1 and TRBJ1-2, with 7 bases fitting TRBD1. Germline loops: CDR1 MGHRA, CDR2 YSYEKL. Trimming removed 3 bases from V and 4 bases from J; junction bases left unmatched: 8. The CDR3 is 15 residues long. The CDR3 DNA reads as TGCGCCAGCAGCCAGGGACCCGGGACAGTCTATGGCTACACCTTC. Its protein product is CASSQGPGTVYGYTF.

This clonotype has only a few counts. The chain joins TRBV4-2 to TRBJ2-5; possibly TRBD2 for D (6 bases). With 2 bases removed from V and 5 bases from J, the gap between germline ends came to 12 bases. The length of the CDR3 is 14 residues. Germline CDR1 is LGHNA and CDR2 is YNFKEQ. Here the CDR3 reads CASSQYGGSETQYF. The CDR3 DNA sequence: TGTGCCAGCAGCCAATACGGGGGTTCCGAGACCCAGTACTTC.

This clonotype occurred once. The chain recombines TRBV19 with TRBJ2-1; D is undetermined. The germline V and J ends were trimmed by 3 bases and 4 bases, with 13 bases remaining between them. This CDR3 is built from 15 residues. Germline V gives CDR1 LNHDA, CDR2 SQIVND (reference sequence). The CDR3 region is CASSISTSGYNEQFF. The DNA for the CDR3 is TGTGCCAGTAGTATCTCGACGTCGGGTTACAATGAGCAGTTCTTC.

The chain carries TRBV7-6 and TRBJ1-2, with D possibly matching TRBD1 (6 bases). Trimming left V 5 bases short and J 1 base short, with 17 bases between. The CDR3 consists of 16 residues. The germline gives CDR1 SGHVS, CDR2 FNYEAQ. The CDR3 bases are TGTGCCAGCAGCCCAAGCAGCAGGGGTATTAACTATGGCTACACCTTC. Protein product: CASSPSSRGINYGYTF.

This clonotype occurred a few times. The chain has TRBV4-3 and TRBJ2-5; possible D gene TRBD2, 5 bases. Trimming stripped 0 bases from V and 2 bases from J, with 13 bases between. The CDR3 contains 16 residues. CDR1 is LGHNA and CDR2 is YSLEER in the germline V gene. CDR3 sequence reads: CASSQERPSPQETQYF. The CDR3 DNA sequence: TGCGCCAGCAGCCAAGAGAGGCCTAGCCCTCAAGAGACCCAGTACTTC.

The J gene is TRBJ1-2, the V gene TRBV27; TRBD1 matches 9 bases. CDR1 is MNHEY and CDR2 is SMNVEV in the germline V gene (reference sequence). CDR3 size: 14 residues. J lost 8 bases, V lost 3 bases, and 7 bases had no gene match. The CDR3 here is CASSLLGTGRGYTF. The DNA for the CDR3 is TGTGCCAGCAGTTTGTTGGGGACAGGGCGCGGCTACACCTTC.

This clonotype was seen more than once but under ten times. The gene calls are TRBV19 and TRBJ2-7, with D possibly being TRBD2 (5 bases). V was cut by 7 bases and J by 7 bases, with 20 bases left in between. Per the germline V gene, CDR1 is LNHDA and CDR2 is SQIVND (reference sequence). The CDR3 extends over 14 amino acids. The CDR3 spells CASTSPRGLGEQYF. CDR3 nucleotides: TGTGCCAGTACCTCCCCCCGAGGGCTTGGGGAGCAGTACTTC.

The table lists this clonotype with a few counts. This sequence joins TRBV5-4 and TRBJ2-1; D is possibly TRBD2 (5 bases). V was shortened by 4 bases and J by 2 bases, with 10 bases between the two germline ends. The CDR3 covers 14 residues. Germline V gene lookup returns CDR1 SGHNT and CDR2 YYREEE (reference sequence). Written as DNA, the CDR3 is TGTGCCAGCAGCAACAGCGGAGCCTACAATGAGCAGTTCTTC. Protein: CASSNSGAYNEQFF.

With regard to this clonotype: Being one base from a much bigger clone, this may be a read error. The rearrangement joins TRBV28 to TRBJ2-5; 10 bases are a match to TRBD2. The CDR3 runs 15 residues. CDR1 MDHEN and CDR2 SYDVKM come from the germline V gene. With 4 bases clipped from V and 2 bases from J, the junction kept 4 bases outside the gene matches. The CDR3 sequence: CASSSGLAIQETQYF. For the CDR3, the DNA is TGTGCCAGCAGTTCGGGACTAGCGATACAAGAGACCCAGTACTTC.